This T cell receptor (beta chain) was captured in a study of OX40 agonist ivuxolimab in advanced cancers. Study overall: Patients were dosed intravenously with ivuxolimab at 0.01 to 10 mg/kg every 2 weeks.

Trimming removed 4 bases at V and 0 bases at J, with 16 bases between. This CDR3 contains 16 residues. Germline V gene lookup returns CDR1 MDHEN and CDR2 SYDVKM. This table comes from immunoSEQ multiplex PCR, and its TCRdb copy is limited to in-frame clones, with some not included. The table records roughly 60,000 clones, 91% of them present only once. The genes are TRBV28 and TRBJ2-7, with D tentatively TRBD1 (5 bases). The receptor was derived from an adult with an advanced solid tumor such as melanoma, head and neck, liver or kidney cancer. This material consisted of CD4+ or CD8+ T cells sorted from blood, taken in a trial of the OX40 agonist ivuxolimab. The CDR3 loop reads CASSSQGPKNSYEQYF. DNA for the CDR3: TGTGCCAGCAGTTCCCAGGGCCCAAAAAACTCCTACGAGCAGTACTTC.